This T cell receptor (beta chain) appears in the sequencing data of a study of cytomegalovirus exposure and HLA in healthy donors. Overall study: Unique TCRs from HLA-typed donors, roughly 87 million of them, were held in an early data release. Study-wide results and caveats: Later examination showed HLA-associated TCR beta chains had greater clonal expansion than equally common others.

Donors were nominally healthy when sampled, though unrecorded immune exposures were likely. Regarding this clone: Antigen: not known.

PCR primers comprised 60 Vbeta and 13 Jbeta primers. The method was immunoSEQ multiplex PCR; TCRdb's version includes in-frame clones alone and lacks a portion of them. The table shows approximately 190,000 clones, with just under 70% occurring only once. Sample: PBMCs. This TCR derives from a man in his forties in good health and CMV-seropositive.

The CDR3 spells CASRWSMNTEAFF. In DNA form, the CDR3 reads TGTGCCAGCAGATGGAGCATGAACACTGAAGCTTTCTTT. The chain recombines TRBV25-1 with TRBJ1-1; D remains unclear. This CDR3 region has 13 residues. From germline, CDR1 is MGHDK and CDR2 SYGVNS. The V end lost 6 bases, the J end lost 0 bases, and 8 bases lay between the germline ends.